Below, one TCR beta chain is given with its context. The sample originates from a study of blood T cell repertoires in COVID-19. Study-level information: Collection of acute and convalescent COVID-19 samples took place in the United States, Italy and Spain.

Source study methods: Cell counts per sample came from amplifying reference gene primers. Profiled with immunoSEQ multiplex PCR; TCRdb holds only in-frame clones, not every one. That table furnishes V, J and clone size, whereas the DNA furnished D and trimming. The data contain roughly 250,000 clones, about nine tenths of them singletons. Between the trimmed V and J ends, which lost 5 bases and 0 bases, there was a span of 11 bases. The CDR3 runs 15 residues. Per germline, CDR1 LNHDA and CDR2 SQIVND (reference sequence). During active infection, Seattle patients enrolled and were then monitored through disease.

The sample consisted of peripheral blood. The chain has TRBV19 and TRBJ1-5; D is unclear. The clonotype comes from a man aged 30-40 years with COVID-19, enrolled during active disease. CDR3 protein: CASSATRNSNQPQHF. The CDR3 DNA is TGTGCCAGTAGTGCCACCAGAAATAGCAATCAGCCCCAGCATTTT.